These 16 T cell receptor beta chains share one sample of origin, sequenced in a study of regulatory T cells in long-lasting Graves disease. iRepertoire HTBI primers and Arm-PCR of CDR3 regions built TCR beta libraries. TCRdb called the multiplex PCR reads again in MiXCR, with one record for every CDR3 protein. The table shows 350,000 to 450,000 distinct CDR3 sequences, with about 20% occurring only once. Time point specified: persistent/refractory GD, antithyroid drugs over 5 years with positive TRAb. There was RNA extracted from PBMCs, and the TCR library was made from it. The sample in question was peripheral blood mononuclear cells (PBMCs), obtained when the disease was refractory, from a patient treated with antithyroid drugs. These TCRs come from a female donor with Graves disease.

This clonotype was recorded at least ten times. This chain uses TRBV12-3 or TRBV12-4 with TRBJ1-5; TRBD1 aligns across 7 bases. The junction had 4 bases not matched to a gene; V was cut back by 6 bases and J by 5 bases. The length of the CDR3 is 13 residues. CDR3 loop: CASSPDRYQPQHF. The CDR3 DNA follows: TGTGCCAGCAGCCCGGACAGGTATCAGCCCCAGCATTTT.

This clonotype has ten or more counts. V gene TRBV7-9 combines with J gene TRBJ2-4, with D uncertain. The germline V and J ends were trimmed by 5 bases and 5 bases, with 10 bases remaining between them. Germline-derived CDR1 and CDR2 are SEHNR and FQNEAQ (reference sequence). The CDR3 is 13 residues long. The CDR3: CASSSSGENIQYF. CDR3 coding DNA: TGTGCCAGCAGCAGTAGTGGGGAAAACATTCAGTACTTC.

This clonotype turned up a few times. The rearrangement joins TRBV6-2 or TRBV6-3 to TRBJ2-7; a weak D match, TRBD2 (5 bases). Germline assignment: CDR1 MNHEY and CDR2 SVGEGT. The V gene lost 5 bases and the J gene lost 2 bases, with 10 bases spanning the gap. CDR3 length: 13 residues. CDR3: CASSEAAAYEQYF. The CDR3 DNA follows: TGTGCCAGCAGTGAAGCGGCAGCCTACGAGCAGTACTTC.

This clonotype was observed at least ten times. This rearrangement joins TRBV2 to TRBJ2-7; 10 bases are shared with TRBD1. V lost 3 bases to trimming and J lost 5 bases; unmatched junction nucleotides: 13. Germline loops: CDR1 SNHLY, CDR2 FYNNEI. There are 17 residues in the CDR3. The CDR3 DNA is TGTGCCAGCAGTGAGGGATTAAGGACAGGGGGTATCCACGAGCAGTACTTC. Translated, it gives CASSEGLRTGGIHEQYF.

This clonotype was found a few times. The chain links TRBV7-2 to TRBJ1-4; TRBD1 matches at 9 bases. The V gene's germline CDR1 is SGHTA and CDR2 FQGNSA. Losses at the gene ends were 3 bases for V and 0 bases for J; bases not matched to a gene: 8. The CDR3 has 18 residues. The CDR3 region has the DNA TGTGCCAGCAGCTTGAGAGGACAGGGGAGCGCAACTAATGAAAAACTGTTTTTT. Translating it yields CASSLRGQGSATNEKLFF.

CDR3 in amino acids: CASSLGGARVQETQYF. CDR3 DNA sequence: TGTGCCAGCAGTTTGGGAGGGGCTCGGGTCCAAGAGACCCAGTACTTC. The rearrangement links TRBV27 to TRBJ2-5, with 7 bases identical to TRBD2. Germline V gene data show CDR1 as MNHEY and CDR2 as SMNVEV (reference sequence). The CDR3 consists of 16 residues. V was pared by 3 bases and J by 1 base, with 8 bases of the junction left unmatched.

This clonotype appeared a few times. This may arise from a read error, as a much more abundant clone is one base away. The chain joins TRBV20-1 to TRBJ1-1, with D uncertain. Germline CDR1 is DFQATT and CDR2 is SNEGSKA (reference sequence). V shed 0 bases and J shed 4 bases, with 12 bases lying between them. This CDR3 is built from 14 residues. CDR3 residues: CSARDVPISTEAFF. The CDR3 DNA is TGCAGTGCTAGAGATGTCCCGATTTCCACTGAAGCTTTCTTT.

In this sample, this clonotype turned up many times. The chain recombines TRBV7-2 with TRBJ2-5; D ambiguous. CDR3 length equals 11 residues. V lost 4 bases and J lost 4, with 4 bases in between. CDR1 SGHTA and CDR2 FQGNSA come from the germline V gene. The CDR3 DNA is TGTGCCAGCAGCTCGGTAGAGACCCAGTACTTC. Translation gives CASSSVETQYF.

The chain links TRBV19 to TRBJ2-2; TRBD2 aligns across 14 bases. CDR3 size: 16 residues. The germline V gene has CDR1 LNHDA and CDR2 SQIVND (reference sequence). V lost 6 bases and J lost 7; bases outside the gene matches: 7. CDR3 residues: CASRTGTSGRNGELFF. The CDR3 DNA follows: TGTGCCAGTAGGACCGGGACTAGCGGGAGAAACGGGGAGCTGTTTTTT.

This clonotype turned up a few times. The V call is TRBV29-1, the J call TRBJ1-1; 10 bases agree with TRBD1. This CDR3 has 14 residues. V shed 3 bases, J shed 4 bases, and the junction held 5 bases outside the gene matches. Germline loops: CDR1 SQVTM, CDR2 ANQGSEA. The CDR3 is CSVERQGASTEAFF. The CDR3 DNA sequence: TGCAGCGTTGAGCGACAGGGGGCGAGCACTGAAGCTTTCTTT.

A note on this clonotype: This sequence may be a read error, since a much larger clone differs from it by one base. The chain couples TRBV27 to TRBJ1-1; no reliable D call. This CDR3 has 13 residues. V was pared by 5 bases and J by 1 base, with 8 bases between. Germline V gene lookup returns CDR1 MNHEY and CDR2 SMNVEV (reference sequence). CDR3 in DNA: TGTGCCAGCAGTGATAATTGGAACACTGAAGCTTTCTTT. Its protein product is CASSDNWNTEAFF.

The rearrangement links TRBV7-6 to TRBJ2-4, with D hard to call. V dropped 2 bases and J dropped 6 bases, with 8 bases sitting between them. The V gene's germline CDR1 is SGHVS and CDR2 FNYEAQ. The CDR3 is 13 amino acids. This CDR3 reads CASSLSERNIQYF. CDR3 DNA: TGTGCCAGCAGCTTATCTGAGAGAAACATTCAGTACTTC. Using reference TRBV7-6 and TRBJ2-4 for the parts outside the CDR3, the full variable domain is GAGVSQSPRYKVTKRGQDVALRCDPISGHVSLYWYRQALGQGPEFLTYFNYEAQQDKSGLPNDRFSAERPEGSISTLTIQRTEQRDSAMYRCASSLSERNIQYFGAGTRLSVL.

This clonotype was seen repeatedly, ten times or more. J is TRBJ1-2 and V is TRBV2; no clear D gene. Germline values: CDR1 SNHLY, CDR2 FYNNEI. The CDR3 consists of 15 residues. Between the trimmed V and J ends, which lost 2 bases and 6 bases, there was a span of 16 bases. CDR3 region: CASSEQNMGRNGYTF. CDR3 in DNA: TGTGCCAGCAGTGAACAGAACATGGGGAGGAATGGCTACACCTTC.

This clonotype appeared many times. The chain has TRBV2 and TRBJ2-1; perhaps TRBD1 as D (5 bases). V gave up 1 base and J gave up 4 bases, with 8 bases separating them. Germline assignment: CDR1 SNHLY and CDR2 FYNNEI. The CDR3 length is 14 residues. CDR3 protein: CASSEDRSYNEQFF. The CDR3 DNA reads TGTGCCAGCAGTGAAGACAGGTCTTACAATGAGCAGTTCTTC.

This clonotype was recorded at least ten times. This chain connects TRBV7-2 to TRBJ2-2; TRBD2 aligns across 8 bases. This CDR3 is 15 amino acids long. The junction had 2 bases not matched to a gene; V was cut back by 1 base and J by 4 bases. The V gene's germline CDR1 is SGHTA and CDR2 FQGNSA. CDR3 DNA: TGTGCCAGCAGCTTAGTGCTAGCGGGCACCGGGGAGCTGTTTTTT. Residues: CASSLVLAGTGELFF.

This clonotype was seen many times. The chain uses TRBV12-3 or TRBV12-4 and TRBJ1-5, with D maybe TRBD1 (5 bases). The length of the CDR3 is 15 residues. The V gene lost 6 bases and the J gene lost 4 bases, with 16 bases spanning the gap. CDR3 in DNA: TGTGCCAGCAGCGACGGACAAACGGGGAATCAGCCCCAGCATTTT. Protein product: CASSDGQTGNQPQHF.